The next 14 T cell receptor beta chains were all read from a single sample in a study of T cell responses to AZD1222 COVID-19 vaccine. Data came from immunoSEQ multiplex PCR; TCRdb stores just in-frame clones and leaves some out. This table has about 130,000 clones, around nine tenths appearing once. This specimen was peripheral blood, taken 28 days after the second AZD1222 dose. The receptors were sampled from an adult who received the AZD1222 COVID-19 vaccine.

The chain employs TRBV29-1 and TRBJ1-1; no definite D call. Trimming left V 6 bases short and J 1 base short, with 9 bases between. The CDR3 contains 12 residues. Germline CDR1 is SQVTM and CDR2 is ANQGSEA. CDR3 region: CSVPPRNTEAFF. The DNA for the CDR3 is TGCAGCGTCCCCCCCAGGAACACTGAAGCTTTCTTT.

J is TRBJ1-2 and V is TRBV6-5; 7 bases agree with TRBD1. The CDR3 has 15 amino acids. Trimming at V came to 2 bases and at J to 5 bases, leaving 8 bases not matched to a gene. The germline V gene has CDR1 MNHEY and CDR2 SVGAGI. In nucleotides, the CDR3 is TGTGCCAGCAGTTACGGGGCAGGGGGTGTTTATGGCTACACCTTC. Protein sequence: CASSYGAGGVYGYTF.

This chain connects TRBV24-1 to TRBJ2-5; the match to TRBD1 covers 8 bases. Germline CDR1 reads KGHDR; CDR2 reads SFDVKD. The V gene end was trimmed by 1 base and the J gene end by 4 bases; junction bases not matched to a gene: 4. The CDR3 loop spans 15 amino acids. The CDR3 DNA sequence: TGTGCCACCAGTGATTTAGTGACAGGGGTAGAGACCCAGTACTTC. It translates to CATSDLVTGVETQYF.

The CDR3 DNA follows: TGTGCCAGCAGCGCGGACTCAGGGGGGGAGCAGTTCTTC. Translated, it gives CASSADSGGEQFF. The V gene is TRBV9, the J gene TRBJ2-1, with D perhaps matching TRBD1 (7 bases). Trimming left V 3 bases short and J 10 bases short, with 14 bases between. CDR1 SGDLS and CDR2 YYNGEE come from the germline V gene. CDR3 length: 13 amino acids.

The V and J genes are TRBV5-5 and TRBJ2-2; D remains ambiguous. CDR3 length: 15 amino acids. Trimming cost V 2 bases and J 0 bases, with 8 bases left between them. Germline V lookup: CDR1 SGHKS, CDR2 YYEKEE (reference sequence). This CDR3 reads CASSLHTPNTGELFF. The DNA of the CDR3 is TGTGCCAGCAGCTTACACACCCCGAACACCGGGGAGCTGTTTTTT.

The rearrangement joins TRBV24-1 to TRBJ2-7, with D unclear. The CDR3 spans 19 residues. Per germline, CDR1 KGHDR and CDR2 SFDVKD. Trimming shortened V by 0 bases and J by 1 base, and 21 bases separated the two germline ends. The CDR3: CATSDLVRPRANESYEQYF. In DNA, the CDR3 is TGTGCCACCAGTGATTTGGTAAGGCCTAGGGCAAATGAATCCTACGAGCAGTACTTC.

CDR3 DNA sequence: TGTGCCAGCAGCTTAGATGGGGGCGTTACCTACGAGCAGTACTTC. Amino acid sequence: CASSLDGGVTYEQYF. This rearrangement joins TRBV7-6 to TRBJ2-7, with D maybe TRBD1 (6 bases). Trimming left V 1 base short and J 2 bases short, with 12 bases between. CDR1 and CDR2 (germline): SGHVS, FNYEAQ. The CDR3 runs 15 residues.

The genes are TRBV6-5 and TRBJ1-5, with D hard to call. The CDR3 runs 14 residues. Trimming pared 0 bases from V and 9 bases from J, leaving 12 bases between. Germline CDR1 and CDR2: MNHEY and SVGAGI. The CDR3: CASSYSTNLGPQHF. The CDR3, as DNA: TGTGCCAGCAGTTACTCGACGAATTTGGGGCCCCAGCATTTT.

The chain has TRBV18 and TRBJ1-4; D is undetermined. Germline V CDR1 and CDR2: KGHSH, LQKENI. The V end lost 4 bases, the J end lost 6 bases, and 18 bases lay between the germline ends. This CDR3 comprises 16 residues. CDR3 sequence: CASSLLPGHRDEKLFF. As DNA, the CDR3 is TGTGCCAGCTCACTCCTACCCGGGCATAGGGATGAAAAACTGTTTTTT.

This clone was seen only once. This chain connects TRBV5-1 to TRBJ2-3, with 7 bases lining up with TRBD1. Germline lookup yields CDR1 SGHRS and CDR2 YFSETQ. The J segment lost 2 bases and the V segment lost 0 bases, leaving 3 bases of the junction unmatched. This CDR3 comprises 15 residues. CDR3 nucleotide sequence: TGCGCCAGCAGCTTGGAACAGGGGCCCACAGATACGCAGTATTTT. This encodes CASSLEQGPTDTQYF.

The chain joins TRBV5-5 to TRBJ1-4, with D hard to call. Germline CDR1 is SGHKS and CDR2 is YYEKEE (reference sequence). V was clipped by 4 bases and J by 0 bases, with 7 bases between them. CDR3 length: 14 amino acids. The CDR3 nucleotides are TGTGCCAGCAGCCCCTCTGCAACTAATGAAAAACTGTTTTTT. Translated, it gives CASSPSATNEKLFF.

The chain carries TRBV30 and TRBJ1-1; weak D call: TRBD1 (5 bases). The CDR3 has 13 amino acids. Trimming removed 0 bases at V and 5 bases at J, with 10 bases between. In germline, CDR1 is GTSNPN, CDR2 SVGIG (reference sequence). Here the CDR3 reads CAWSVNRLTEAFF. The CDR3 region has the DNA TGTGCCTGGAGTGTTAACAGGCTTACTGAAGCTTTCTTT.

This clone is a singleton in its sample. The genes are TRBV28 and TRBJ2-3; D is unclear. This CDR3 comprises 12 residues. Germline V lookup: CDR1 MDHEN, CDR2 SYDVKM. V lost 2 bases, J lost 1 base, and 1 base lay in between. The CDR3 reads CASSLGTDTQYF. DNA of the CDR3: TGTGCCAGCAGTTTAGGCACAGATACGCAGTATTTT.

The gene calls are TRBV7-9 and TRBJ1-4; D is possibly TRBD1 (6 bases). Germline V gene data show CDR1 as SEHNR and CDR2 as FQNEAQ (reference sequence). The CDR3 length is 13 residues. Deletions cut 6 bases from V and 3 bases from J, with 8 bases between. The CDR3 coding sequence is TGTGCCAGCAGAGGGGGTCCTAATGAAAAACTGTTTTTT. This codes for CASRGGPNEKLFF.